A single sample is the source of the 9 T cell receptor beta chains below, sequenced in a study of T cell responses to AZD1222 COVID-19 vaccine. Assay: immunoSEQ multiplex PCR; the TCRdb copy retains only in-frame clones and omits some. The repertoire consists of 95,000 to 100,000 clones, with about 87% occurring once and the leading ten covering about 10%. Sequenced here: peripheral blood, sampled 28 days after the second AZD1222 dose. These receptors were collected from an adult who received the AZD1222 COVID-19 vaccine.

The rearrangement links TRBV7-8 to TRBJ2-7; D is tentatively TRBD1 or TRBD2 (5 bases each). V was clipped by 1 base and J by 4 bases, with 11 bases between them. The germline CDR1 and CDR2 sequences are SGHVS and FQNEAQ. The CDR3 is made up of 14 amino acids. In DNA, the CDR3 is TGTGCCAGCAGCTTAGGGGACGTTCGGTACGAGCAGTACTTC. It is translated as CASSLGDVRYEQYF.

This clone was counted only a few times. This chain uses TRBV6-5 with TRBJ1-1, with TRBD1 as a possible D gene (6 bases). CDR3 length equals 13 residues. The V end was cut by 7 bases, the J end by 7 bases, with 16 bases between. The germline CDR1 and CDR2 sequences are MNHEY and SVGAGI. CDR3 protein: CASTVSLQGEAFF. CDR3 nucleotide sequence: TGTGCCAGCACTGTTAGTCTACAGGGTGAAGCTTTCTTT.

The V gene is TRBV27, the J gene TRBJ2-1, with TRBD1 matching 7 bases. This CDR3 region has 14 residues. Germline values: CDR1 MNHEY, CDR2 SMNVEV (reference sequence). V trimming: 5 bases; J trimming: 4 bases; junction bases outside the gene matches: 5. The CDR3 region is CASSPRGQYNEQFF. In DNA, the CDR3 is TGTGCCAGCAGTCCCAGGGGACAGTACAATGAGCAGTTCTTC.

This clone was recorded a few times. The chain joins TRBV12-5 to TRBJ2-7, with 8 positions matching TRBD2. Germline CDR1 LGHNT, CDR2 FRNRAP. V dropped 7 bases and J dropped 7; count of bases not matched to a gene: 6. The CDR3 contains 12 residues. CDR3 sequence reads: CASVGGAQEQYF. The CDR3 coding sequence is TGTGCTAGTGTCGGGGGGGCGCAAGAGCAGTACTTC.

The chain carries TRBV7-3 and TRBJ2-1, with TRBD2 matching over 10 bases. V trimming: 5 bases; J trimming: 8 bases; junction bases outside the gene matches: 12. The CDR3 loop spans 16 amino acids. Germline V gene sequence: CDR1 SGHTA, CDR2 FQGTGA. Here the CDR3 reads CASSPMASSGGHEQFF. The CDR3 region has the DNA TGTGCCAGCAGCCCGATGGCGTCTAGCGGGGGCCATGAGCAGTTCTTC.

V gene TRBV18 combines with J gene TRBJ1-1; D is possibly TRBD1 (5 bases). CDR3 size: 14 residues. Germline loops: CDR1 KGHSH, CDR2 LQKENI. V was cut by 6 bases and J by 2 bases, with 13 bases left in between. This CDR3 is CASSPGAINTEAFF. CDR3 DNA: TGTGCCAGCTCGCCCGGGGCGATAAACACTGAAGCTTTCTTT. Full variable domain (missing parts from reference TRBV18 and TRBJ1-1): NAGVMQNPRHLVRRRGQEARLRCSPMKGHSHVYWYRQLPEEGLKFMVYLQKENIIDESGMPKERFSAEFPKEGPSILRIQQVVRGDSAAYFCASSPGAINTEAFFGQGTRLTVV.

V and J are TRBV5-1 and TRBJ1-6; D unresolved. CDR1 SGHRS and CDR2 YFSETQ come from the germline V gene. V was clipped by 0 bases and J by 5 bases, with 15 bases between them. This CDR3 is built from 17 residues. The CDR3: CASSLGRTSLNNSPLHF. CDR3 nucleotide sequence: TGCGCCAGCAGCTTGGGGAGGACCTCGCTAAATAATTCACCCCTCCACTTT.

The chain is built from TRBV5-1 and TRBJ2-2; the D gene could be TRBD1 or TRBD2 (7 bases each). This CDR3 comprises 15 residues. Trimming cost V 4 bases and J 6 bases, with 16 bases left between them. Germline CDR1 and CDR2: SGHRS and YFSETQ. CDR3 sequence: CASSPTSRGAGELFF. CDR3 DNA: TGCGCCAGCAGCCCGACTAGCAGGGGGGCCGGGGAGCTGTTTTTT.

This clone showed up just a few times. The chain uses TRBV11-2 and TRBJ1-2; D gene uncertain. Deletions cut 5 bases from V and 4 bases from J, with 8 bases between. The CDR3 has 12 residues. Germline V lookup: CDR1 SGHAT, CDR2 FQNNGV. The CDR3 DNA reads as TGTGCCAGCAGCCGGCGGGCCTATGGCTACACCTTC. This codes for CASSRRAYGYTF.